These 30 T cell receptor beta chains came from one sample sequenced in a study of cytomegalovirus exposure and HLA in healthy donors. Primers for the PCR totalled 60 Vbeta and 13 Jbeta. Method: immunoSEQ multiplex PCR; TCRdb's copy keeps in-frame clones and lacks some. Its table records under 250,000 clones. Sequenced input: PBMCs. These receptors came from a girl aged 2-10 years in good health and CMV-seropositive.

The rearrangement links TRBV6-8 to TRBJ2-2, with D unclear. CDR1 MNHGY and CDR2 SAAAGT come from the germline V gene. The germline V and J ends were trimmed by 6 bases and 4 bases, with 9 bases remaining between them. The CDR3 sequence is 13 residues long. CDR3 in amino acids: CASSDTSTGELFF. For the CDR3, the DNA is TGTGCCAGCAGCGACACAAGCACCGGGGAGCTGTTTTTT.

The V gene is TRBV7-9, the J gene TRBJ1-2; D ambiguous. The CDR3 is 12 residues long. V was clipped by 0 bases and J by 6 bases, with 5 bases between them. Germline values: CDR1 SEHNR, CDR2 FQNEAQ (reference sequence). Here the CDR3 reads CASSLAPDGYTF. The CDR3 DNA reads TGTGCCAGCAGCTTAGCCCCCGATGGCTACACCTTC.

The gene calls are TRBV6-5 and TRBJ2-7, with 11 bases aligning to TRBD1. The V segment lost 6 bases and the J segment 7 bases; nucleotides outside the gene matches: 11. Germline CDR1 MNHEY, CDR2 SVGAGI. This CDR3 is built from 15 residues. The CDR3 sequence is CASRRDGQGAREQYF. The CDR3 nucleotides read TGTGCCAGCAGAAGAGACGGACAGGGGGCGAGGGAGCAGTACTTC.

The V call is TRBV7-3, the J call TRBJ2-7; D may be TRBD1 (6 bases). Trimming took 2 bases from V and 3 from J, leaving 11 bases between them. Germline values: CDR1 SGHTA, CDR2 FQGTGA. CDR3 size: 14 residues. The CDR3 DNA reads as TGTGCCAGCAGCTTAGGGGACACCCTCTACGAGCAGTACTTC. Protein product: CASSLGDTLYEQYF.

The rearrangement joins TRBV5-6 to TRBJ2-1; D is ambiguous. The CDR3 length is 15 residues. Germline assignment: CDR1 SGHDT and CDR2 YYEEEE. Between the trimmed V and J ends, which lost 2 bases and 0 bases, there was a span of 9 bases. CDR3 bases: TGTGCCAGCAGCTTCCTACGGAGCTCCTACAATGAGCAGTTCTTC. It yields the protein CASSFLRSSYNEQFF.

The chain is built from TRBV11-2 and TRBJ2-5, with TRBD2 matching over 15 bases. The CDR3 runs 19 residues. V was clipped by 4 bases and J by 5 bases; unmatched bases: 14. Germline values: CDR1 SGHAT, CDR2 FQNNGV. The CDR3 region is CASSSGTSGRLVGRETQYF. The DNA of the CDR3 is TGTGCCAGCAGCTCCGGGACTAGCGGGAGGTTGGTGGGCCGGGAGACCCAGTACTTC.

V usage is TRBV11-2 and J usage is TRBJ1-2; TRBD1 agrees at 7 bases. The length of the CDR3 is 15 residues. Losses at the gene ends were 0 bases for V and 2 bases for J; bases not matched to a gene: 3. CDR1 and CDR2 (germline): SGHAT, FQNNGV. The CDR3 sequence is CASSLEKTGNYGYTF. CDR3 bases: TGTGCCAGCAGCTTAGAAAAGACAGGGAACTATGGCTACACCTTC.

The chain employs TRBV15 and TRBJ1-1; possibly TRBD1 for D (5 bases). V lost 0 bases to trimming and J lost 4 bases, with 9 bases between them. The CDR3 has 14 residues. CDR1 is LNHNV, CDR2 YYDKDF, per germline (reference sequence). CDR3 nucleotides: TGTGCCACCAGCAGAGATCACGGGGGCACTGAAGCTTTCTTT. This encodes CATSRDHGGTEAFF.

The rearrangement links TRBV7-9 to TRBJ2-7, with 9 bases aligning to TRBD2. CDR1 is SEHNR, CDR2 FQNEAQ, per germline (reference sequence). The ends lost 0 bases at V and 2 bases at J; junction bases unmatched: 2. This CDR3 is 15 amino acids long. The CDR3 reads CASSLASSGAYEQYF. The CDR3 coding sequence is TGTGCCAGCAGCTTAGCGTCTAGCGGGGCCTACGAGCAGTACTTC.

CDR3 protein: CASSALPGTGASPLHF. The CDR3 coding sequence is TGTGCCAGCAGTGCCTTACCCGGGACAGGGGCTTCACCCCTCCACTTT. V is TRBV6-1 and J is TRBJ1-6, with 10 bases fitting TRBD1. CDR1 and CDR2 (germline): MNHNS, SASEGT. This CDR3 is built from 16 residues. Trimming removed 4 bases from V and 9 bases from J; junction bases left unmatched: 9.

The V and J genes are TRBV28 and TRBJ2-1; TRBD2 might be the D (6 bases). This CDR3 spans 17 amino acids. CDR1 MDHEN and CDR2 SYDVKM come from the germline V gene. Trimming took 3 bases from V and 0 from J, leaving 15 bases between them. Written as DNA, the CDR3 is TGTGCCAGCAGTTTTTATCGGGGGTTAAGCTCCTACAATGAGCAGTTCTTC. Its translation: CASSFYRGLSSYNEQFF.

The CDR3 DNA reads TGTGCCAGCAGCCGTGGGCAGGGGATCTCTGGGGCCAACGTCCTGACTTTC. Its translation is CASSRGQGISGANVLTF. This rearrangement joins TRBV7-9 to TRBJ2-6, with a weak D call TRBD1 (6 bases). Germline CDR1 and CDR2: SEHNR and FQNEAQ (reference sequence). This CDR3 contains 17 residues. V lost 5 bases to trimming and J lost 0 bases, with 14 bases between them.

Written as DNA, the CDR3 is TGTGCCAGCAGTGATGGGGGGGTCCGCAATCAGCCCCAGCATTTT. Translation gives CASSDGGVRNQPQHF. V is TRBV2 and J is TRBJ1-5; possible D gene TRBD1, 5 bases. The CDR3 is 15 amino acids. Per the germline V gene, CDR1 is SNHLY and CDR2 is FYNNEI. V was trimmed by 3 bases and J by 2 bases, leaving 11 bases between them. Supplemented by reference TRBV2 and TRBJ1-5, the full variable domain reads EPEVTQTPSHQVTQMGQEVILRCVPISNHLYFYWYRQILGQKVEFLVSFYNNEISEKSEIFDDQFSVERPDGSNFTLKIRSTKLEDSAMYFCASSDGGVRNQPQHFGDGTRLSIL.

The rearrangement joins TRBV19 to TRBJ2-1; 9 positions match TRBD2. The CDR3 covers 15 residues. Trimming at V came to 4 bases and at J to 4 bases, leaving 5 bases not matched to a gene. The germline CDR1 and CDR2 sequences are LNHDA and SQIVND (reference sequence). CDR3 bases: TGTGCCAGTAGTACCGGTCTAGCGGGGTACAATGAGCAGTTCTTC. The encoded protein is CASSTGLAGYNEQFF.

The genes are TRBV5-1 and TRBJ1-2; D possibly corresponds to TRBD1 (6 bases). The V gene's germline CDR1 is SGHRS and CDR2 YFSETQ. Trimming stripped 0 bases from V and 4 bases from J, with 7 bases between. The CDR3 spans 13 residues. The DNA of the CDR3 is TGCGCCAGCAGCTTGGAAGGGGGCTATGGCTACACCTTC. It encodes CASSLEGGYGYTF. Full variable domain (missing parts from reference TRBV5-1 and TRBJ1-2): KAGVTQTPRYLIKTRGQQVTLSCSPISGHRSVSWYQQTPGQGLQFLFEYFSETQRNKGNFPGRFSGRQFSNSRSEMNVSTLELGDSALYLCASSLEGGYGYTFGSGTRLTVV.

The chain joins TRBV18 to TRBJ2-3; D might be TRBD2 (6 bases). This CDR3 contains 17 residues. Germline loops: CDR1 KGHSH, CDR2 LQKENI. V was shortened by 3 bases and J by 5 bases, with 21 bases between the two germline ends. This CDR3 reads CASSPLSGSGSGDTQYF. The CDR3 region has the DNA TGTGCCAGCTCACCCCTTAGTGGTAGCGGCTCAGGAGATACGCAGTATTTT. The complete variable domain, with remaining parts taken from reference TRBV18 and TRBJ2-3, reads NAGVMQNPRHLVRRRGQEARLRCSPMKGHSHVYWYRQLPEEGLKFMVYLQKENIIDESGMPKERFSAEFPKEGPSILRIQQVVRGDSAAYFCASSPLSGSGSGDTQYFGPGTRLTVL.

V gene TRBV7-9 combines with J gene TRBJ2-3; 15 nucleotides align to TRBD2. Germline V gene lookup returns CDR1 SEHNR and CDR2 FQNEAQ (reference sequence). The CDR3 runs 18 residues. V lost 4 bases, J lost 0 bases, and 5 bases stayed unmatched. CDR3 loop: CASSYGTSGRSSTDTQYF. CDR3 nucleotide sequence: TGTGCCAGCAGCTACGGGACTAGCGGGAGGTCTAGCACAGATACGCAGTATTTT.

The CDR3 bases are TGTGCCAGCAGTCCTCGCTGGACTAGCGGGAGCACAGATACGCAGTATTTT. It translates to CASSPRWTSGSTDTQYF. This rearrangement joins TRBV27 to TRBJ2-3, with TRBD2 identical over 11 bases. Germline CDR1 and CDR2: MNHEY and SMNVEV (reference sequence). V dropped 5 bases and J dropped 0; count of bases not matched to a gene: 7. This CDR3 is built from 17 residues.

CDR3 sequence: CASQGDGTYEQYF. CDR3 DNA: TGTGCCTCACAGGGAGACGGGACCTACGAGCAGTACTTC. The chain has TRBV10-3 and TRBJ2-7; perhaps TRBD1 as D (6 bases). Germline V gene data show CDR1 as ENHRY and CDR2 as SYGVKD. The CDR3 is made up of 13 amino acids. With 11 bases removed from V and 2 bases from J, the gap between germline ends came to 16 bases.

V usage is TRBV15 and J usage is TRBJ2-7; D is ambiguous. The CDR3 spans 17 residues. Germline V CDR1 and CDR2: LNHNV, YYDKDF (reference sequence). V was trimmed by 1 base and J by 0 bases, leaving 16 bases between them. The CDR3 DNA sequence: TGTGCCACCAGCAGAGTACGTATGGGCCAAATCTCCTACGAGCAGTACTTC. Translation: CATSRVRMGQISYEQYF.

The chain is built from TRBV10-2 and TRBJ1-1; 8 bases line up with TRBD1. The CDR3 has 14 amino acids. Germline V CDR1 and CDR2: WSHSY, SAAADI. The V and J ends lost 7 bases and 6 bases, in that order; junction bases with no gene match: 10. CDR3 nucleotide sequence: TGCGCCAGCAAAAGGGGGCAGGGGGCTTCTGAAGCTTTCTTT. It specifies CASKRGQGASEAFF.

The rearrangement links TRBV13 to TRBJ1-4; 8 bases map to TRBD1. This CDR3 has 17 amino acids. The germline CDR1 and CDR2 sequences are PRHDT and FYEKMQ (reference sequence). The V gene end was trimmed by 5 bases and the J gene end by 2 bases; junction bases not matched to a gene: 10. The CDR3 reads CASSLRTGKRTNEKLFF. The CDR3 nucleotides are TGTGCCAGCAGCCTCCGGACAGGGAAAAGGACTAATGAAAAACTGTTTTTT.

As to this clone: Other DNA sequences in this sample translate to the same CDR3. This chain connects TRBV5-6 to TRBJ2-5, with 9 bases matching TRBD2. The germline V gene encodes CDR1 SGHDT and CDR2 YYEEEE. J gave up 1 base and V 1 base, and 11 bases lay outside the gene matches. This CDR3 region has 18 residues. CDR3 residues: CASSLLQRLAGVQETQYF. For the CDR3, the DNA is TGTGCCAGCAGCTTGTTGCAGAGATTAGCGGGGGTCCAAGAGACCCAGTACTTC.

The genes are TRBV21-1 and TRBJ2-3; the table names TRBD2, a call not compared with the DNA. TRBV21-1 constitutes a pseudogene. The CDR3 is 15 residues long. CDR3 loop: CASTQRSGLAYTQYF. In DNA form, the CDR3 reads TGTGCCAGCACCCAAAGAAGTGGACTAGCTTATACGCAGTATTTT.

The chain is built from TRBV18 and TRBJ2-2; 9 bases are shared with TRBD2. CDR1 and CDR2 (germline): KGHSH, LQKENI. This CDR3 is built from 20 residues. With V trimmed by 2 bases and J by 3 bases, 16 bases remained unmatched. The CDR3 DNA reads TGTGCCAGCTCACCATTTGGTCTAGCGGGGAAACTCGGAGACACCGGGGAGCTGTTTTTT. Residues: CASSPFGLAGKLGDTGELFF.

This chain links TRBV29-1 with TRBJ1-2; 8 nucleotides line up with TRBD1. J gave up 5 bases and V 6 bases, and 8 bases lay outside the gene matches. CDR1 SQVTM and CDR2 ANQGSEA come from the germline V gene. The CDR3 extends over 13 amino acids. This CDR3 reads CSVFDRGSYGYTF. As DNA, the CDR3 is TGCAGCGTCTTCGACAGGGGATCGTATGGCTACACCTTC.

This chain joins TRBV29-1 and TRBJ1-1; tentative D call: TRBD1 (5 bases). The germline gives CDR1 SQVTM, CDR2 ANQGSEA. V lost 7 bases and J lost 7, with 10 bases in between. This CDR3 comprises 10 residues. The chain's CDR3 is CSAGDSEAFF. For the CDR3, the DNA is TGCAGCGCAGGAGACAGTGAAGCTTTCTTT.

The chain recombines TRBV11-3 with TRBJ2-1, with TRBD2 matching over 10 bases. From germline, CDR1 is SGHNT and CDR2 YENEEA. Trimming took 2 bases from V and 2 from J; bases not matched to a gene: 0. CDR3 size: 15 residues. CDR3 region: CASSLLAGAYNEQFF. The CDR3 nucleotides read TGTGCCAGCAGCTTACTAGCGGGAGCCTACAATGAGCAGTTCTTC.

V and J are TRBV5-1 and TRBJ1-4; 7 bases line up with TRBD1. The J segment lost 2 bases and the V segment lost 4 bases, leaving 5 bases of the junction unmatched. This CDR3 has 15 residues. The germline CDR1 and CDR2 sequences are SGHRS and YFSETQ. CDR3 loop: CASSRLQGTNEKLFF. CDR3 in DNA: TGCGCCAGCAGCAGATTACAGGGGACTAATGAAAAACTGTTTTTT. Supplemented by reference TRBV5-1 and TRBJ1-4, the full variable domain reads KAGVTQTPRYLIKTRGQQVTLSCSPISGHRSVSWYQQTPGQGLQFLFEYFSETQRNKGNFPGRFSGRQFSNSRSEMNVSTLELGDSALYLCASSRLQGTNEKLFFGSGTQLSVL.

The chain is built from TRBV5-4 and TRBJ2-1; 10 nucleotides match TRBD2. V gave up 0 bases and J gave up 8 bases; unmatched junction bases: 17. The CDR3 is 19 residues long. In germline, CDR1 is SGHNT, CDR2 YYREEE (reference sequence). CDR3 nucleotides: TGTGCCAGCAGCTTGGGAGGACTAGCGGTCCCACTACAATTTGATGAGCAGTTCTTC. As protein: CASSLGGLAVPLQFDEQFF. The full variable domain, in which reference TRBV5-4 and TRBJ2-1 provide the parts outside the CDR3, is ETGVTQSPTHLIKTRGQQVTLRCSSQSGHNTVSWYQQALGQGPQFIFQYYREEENGRGNFPPRFSGLQFPNYSSELNVNALELDDSALYLCASSLGGLAVPLQFDEQFFGPGTRLTVL.